These T cell receptor beta chains were read from a single sample in a study of cytomegalovirus exposure and HLA in healthy donors. Clones were read by immunoSEQ multiplex PCR, and TCRdb kept only the in-frame ones, dropping some. The data hold some 130,000 clones, with about 9.2% observed a single time. The sample comprised PBMCs. The receptors were gathered from a woman between 40 and 55 years old in good health and CMV-seropositive. CDR3s include the opening cysteine and the closing phenylalanine or tryptophan. The D gene is left open where the match is weak. The size entry is marked missing in some rows and otherwise reads once, few, many or a size class.

cdr3_aa cdr3_nt v_call clone_size j_call d_call
CSVRTLLEAFF TGCAGCGTTCGGACATTACTCGAAGCTTTCTTT TRBV29-1 . TRBJ1-1 .
CASRDRGFEKLFF TGTGCCAGCAGGGACAGGGGGTTTGAAAAACTGTTTTTT TRBV6-1 few TRBJ1-4 TRBD1
CASSGKLAGGPQPSTDTQYF TGCGCCAGCAGCGGTAAACTAGCGGGGGGACCCCAGCCTAGCACAGATACGCAGTATTTT TRBV5-1 few TRBJ2-3 TRBD2
CASSSRDRSKGGYTF TGTGCCAGCAGCTCAAGGGACAGGAGTAAGGGCGGCTACACCTTC TRBV7-2 few TRBJ1-2 TRBD1
CASSLTGFKAADTQYF TGTGCCAGCAGCTTGACAGGGTTCAAGGCGGCAGATACGCAGTATTTT TRBV5-8 few TRBJ2-3 .
CASSLTRYANEKLFF TGCGCCAGCAGCTTAACGCGGTACGCTAATGAAAAACTGTTTTTT TRBV5-1 few TRBJ1-4 .
CASSPGEKLFF TGTGCCAGCAGCCCCGGGGAAAAACTGTTTTTT TRBV6-6 few TRBJ1-4 .
CASSERTGPNYGYTF TGCGCCAGCAGTGAGCGGACAGGGCCAAACTATGGCTACACCTTC TRBV2 . TRBJ1-2 TRBD1
CATSRVLQETQYF TGTGCCACCAGCAGAGTACTACAAGAGACCCAGTACTTC TRBV15 . TRBJ2-5 .
CASSEPGQGIGTQYF TGTGCCAGCAGCGAGCCTGGACAGGGGATCGGAACCCAGTACTTC TRBV2 . TRBJ2-5 TRBD1
CASSRQGTEQYF TGTGCCAGCAGTCGACAGGGCACAGAGCAGTACTTC TRBV6-6 few TRBJ2-7 TRBD1
CASGSMGGAYSPLHF TGTGCCAGCGGATCCATGGGGGGGGCCTATTCACCCCTCCACTTT TRBV27 . TRBJ1-6 .
CASSYWRGNEKLFF TGTGCCAGCAGTTATTGGCGGGGTAATGAAAAACTGTTTTTT TRBV6-5 few TRBJ1-4 .
CSVGWSDEKLFF TGCAGCGTTGGATGGTCGGATGAAAAACTGTTTTTT TRBV29-1 . TRBJ1-4 .
CASSLRLAGEEIQYF TGTGCCAGCAGCTTGCGGCTAGCGGGGGAAGAGATCCAGTACTTC TRBV5-6 . TRBJ2-5 TRBD2
CASRMGLANYEQYF TGTGCCAGCAGAATGGGACTAGCGAACTACGAGCAGTACTTC TRBV27 . TRBJ2-7 TRBD2
CATSRVGTDYYGYTF TGTGCCACCAGCAGAGTAGGGACAGACTACTATGGCTACACCTTC TRBV15 . TRBJ1-2 TRBD1
CASSPQGQASGNTIYF TGTGCCAGCAGCCCACAGGGGCAAGCGTCTGGAAACACCATATATTTT TRBV9 . TRBJ1-3 TRBD1
CASSPLAGGLETQYF TGTGCCAGCAGCCCATTAGCGGGGGGGTTGGAGACCCAGTACTTC TRBV7-6 . TRBJ2-5 TRBD2
CASSRNAGGAGELFF TGTGCCAGCAGCCGTAATGCGGGGGGGGCCGGGGAGCTGTTTTTT TRBV7-2 few TRBJ2-2 TRBD2
CASTSGIGELFF TGTGCCAGCACTAGCGGGATCGGGGAGCTGTTTTTT TRBV2 . TRBJ2-2 TRBD2
CASSVLDRVNTEAFF TGCGCCAGCAGTGTGCTGGACAGGGTGAACACTGAAGCTTTCTTT TRBV10-1 . TRBJ1-1 TRBD1
CASSPSAYTDTQYF TGTGCCAGCAGCCCTAGCGCCTACACGGATACGCAGTATTTT TRBV7-2 few TRBJ2-3 .
CASSLDQGTDTQYF TGCGCCAGCAGCTTGGATCAGGGCACAGATACGCAGTATTTT TRBV5-1 . TRBJ2-3 .
CASSYYRSYNSPLHF TGTGCCAGCAGTTACTACAGGTCCTATAATTCACCCCTCCACTTT TRBV6-5 few TRBJ1-6 .
CASSSRERADTQYF TGTGCCAGCAGCTCCCGGGAAAGGGCAGATACGCAGTATTTT TRBV5-4 . TRBJ2-3 .
CASSSRQGSYEQYF TGCGCCAGCAGTTCAAGACAGGGCTCCTACGAGCAGTACTTC TRBV5-1 few TRBJ2-7 TRBD1
CASSPLAVQETQYF TGTGCCAGCTCACCACTGGCAGTTCAAGAGACCCAGTACTTC TRBV18 . TRBJ2-5 .
CASSHRQANEQFF TGTGCCAGCAGCCACAGACAGGCCAATGAGCAGTTCTTC TRBV6-6 few TRBJ2-1 .
CASKVDGQGAYGYTF TGTGCCAGCAAAGTTGACGGACAGGGGGCCTATGGCTACACCTTC TRBV6-5 . TRBJ1-2 TRBD1
CASSLPNGGNGDEQFF TGTGCCAGCAGCTTACCCAACGGGGGGAATGGAGATGAGCAGTTCTTC TRBV28 . TRBJ2-1 TRBD2
CASDRAGEQYF TGTGCCAGCGACAGGGCTGGTGAGCAGTACTTC TRBV2 few TRBJ2-7 TRBD1